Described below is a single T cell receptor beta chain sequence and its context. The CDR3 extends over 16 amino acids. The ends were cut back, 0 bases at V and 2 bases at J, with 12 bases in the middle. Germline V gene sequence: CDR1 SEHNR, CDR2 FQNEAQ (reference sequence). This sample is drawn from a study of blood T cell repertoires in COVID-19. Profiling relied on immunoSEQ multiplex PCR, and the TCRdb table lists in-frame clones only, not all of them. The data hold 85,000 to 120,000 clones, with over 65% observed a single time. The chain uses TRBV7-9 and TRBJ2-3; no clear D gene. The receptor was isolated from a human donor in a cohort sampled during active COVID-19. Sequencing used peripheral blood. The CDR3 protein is CASSLAGTTHTDTQYF. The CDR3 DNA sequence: TGTGCCAGCAGCTTAGCGGGCACCACTCACACAGATACGCAGTATTTT. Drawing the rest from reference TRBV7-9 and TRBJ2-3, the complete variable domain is DTGVSQNPRHKITKRGQNVTFRCDPISEHNRLYWYRQTLGQGPEFLTYFQNEAQLEKSRLLSDRFSAERPKGSFSTLEIQRTEQGDSAMYLCASSLAGTTHTDTQYFGPGTRLTVL.